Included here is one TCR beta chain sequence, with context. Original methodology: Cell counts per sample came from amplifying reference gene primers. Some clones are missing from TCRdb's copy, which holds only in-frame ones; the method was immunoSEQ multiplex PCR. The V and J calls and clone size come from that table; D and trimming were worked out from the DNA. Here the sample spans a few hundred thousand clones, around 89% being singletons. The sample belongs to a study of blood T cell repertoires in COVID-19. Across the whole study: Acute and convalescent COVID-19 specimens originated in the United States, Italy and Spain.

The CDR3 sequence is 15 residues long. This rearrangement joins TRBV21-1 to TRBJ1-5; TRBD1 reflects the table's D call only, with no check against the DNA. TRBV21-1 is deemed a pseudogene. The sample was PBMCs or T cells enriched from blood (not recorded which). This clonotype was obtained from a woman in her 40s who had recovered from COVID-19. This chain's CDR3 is CASTSRTRSNQPQHF. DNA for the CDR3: TGTGCCAGTACCTCAAGGACAAGAAGCAATCAGCCCCAGCATTTT.